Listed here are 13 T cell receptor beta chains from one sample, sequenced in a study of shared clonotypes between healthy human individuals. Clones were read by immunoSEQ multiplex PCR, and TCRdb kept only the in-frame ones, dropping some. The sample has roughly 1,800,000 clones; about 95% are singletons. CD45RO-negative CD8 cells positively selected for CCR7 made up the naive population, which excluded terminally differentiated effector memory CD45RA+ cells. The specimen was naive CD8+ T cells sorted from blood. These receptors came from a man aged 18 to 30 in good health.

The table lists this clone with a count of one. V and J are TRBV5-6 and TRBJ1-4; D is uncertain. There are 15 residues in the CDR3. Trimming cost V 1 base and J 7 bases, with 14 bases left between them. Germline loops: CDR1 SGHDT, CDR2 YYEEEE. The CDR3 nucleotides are TGTGCCAGCAGCTTGTCGAGAGGGCTCGGTGAAAAACTGTTTTTT. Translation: CASSLSRGLGEKLFF.

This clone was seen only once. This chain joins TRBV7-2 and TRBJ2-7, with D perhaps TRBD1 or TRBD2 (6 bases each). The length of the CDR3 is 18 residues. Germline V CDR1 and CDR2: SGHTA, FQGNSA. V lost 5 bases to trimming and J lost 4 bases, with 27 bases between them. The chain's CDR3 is CASSPDSPGTLGNYEQYF. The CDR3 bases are TGTGCCAGCAGCCCGGACAGCCCCGGGACTCTCGGTAATTACGAGCAGTACTTC.

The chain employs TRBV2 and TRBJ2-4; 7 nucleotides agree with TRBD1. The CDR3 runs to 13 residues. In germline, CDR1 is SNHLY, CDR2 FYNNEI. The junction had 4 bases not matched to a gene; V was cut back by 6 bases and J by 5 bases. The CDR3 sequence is CASRDRTENIQYF. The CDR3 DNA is TGTGCCAGCAGGGACAGGACCGAAAACATTCAGTACTTC.

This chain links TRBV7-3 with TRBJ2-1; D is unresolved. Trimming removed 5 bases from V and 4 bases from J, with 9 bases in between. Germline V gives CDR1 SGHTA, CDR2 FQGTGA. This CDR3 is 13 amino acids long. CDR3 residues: CASSASSYNEQFF. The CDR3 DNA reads TGTGCCAGCAGCGCCTCTAGTTACAATGAGCAGTTCTTC.

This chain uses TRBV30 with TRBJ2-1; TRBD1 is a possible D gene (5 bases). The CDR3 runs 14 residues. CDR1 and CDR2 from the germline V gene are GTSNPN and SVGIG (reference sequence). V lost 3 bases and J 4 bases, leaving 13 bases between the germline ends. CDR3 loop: CAWSQQGEYNEQFF. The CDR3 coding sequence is TGTGCCTGGAGCCAACAAGGGGAATACAATGAGCAGTTCTTC.

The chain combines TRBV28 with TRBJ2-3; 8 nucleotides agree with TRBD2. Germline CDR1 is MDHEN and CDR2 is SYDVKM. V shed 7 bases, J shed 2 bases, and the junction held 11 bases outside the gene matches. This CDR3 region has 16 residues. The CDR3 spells CASNPTSEMNTDTQYF. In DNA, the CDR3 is TGTGCCAGCAATCCGACTAGCGAGATGAACACAGATACGCAGTATTTT.

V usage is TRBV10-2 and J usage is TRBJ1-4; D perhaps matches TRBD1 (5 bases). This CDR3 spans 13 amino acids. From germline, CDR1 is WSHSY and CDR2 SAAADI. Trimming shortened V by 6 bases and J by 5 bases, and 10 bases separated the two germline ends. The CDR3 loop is CASRGTENEKLFF. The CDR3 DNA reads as TGCGCCAGCAGGGGGACGGAGAATGAAAAACTGTTTTTT.

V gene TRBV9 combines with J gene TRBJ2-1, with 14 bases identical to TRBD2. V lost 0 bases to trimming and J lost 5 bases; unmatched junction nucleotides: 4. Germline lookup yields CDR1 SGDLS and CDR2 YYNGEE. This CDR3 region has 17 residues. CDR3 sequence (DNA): TGTGCCAGCAGCGTAGGAGGGACTAGCGGGAGAAACAATGAGCAGTTCTTC. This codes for CASSVGGTSGRNNEQFF.

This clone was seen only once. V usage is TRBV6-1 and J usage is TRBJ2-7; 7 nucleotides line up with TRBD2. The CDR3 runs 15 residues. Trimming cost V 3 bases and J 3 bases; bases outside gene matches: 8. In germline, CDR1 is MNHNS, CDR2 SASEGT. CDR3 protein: CASSDGWGGSYEQYF. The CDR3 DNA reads TGTGCCAGCAGTGATGGGTGGGGGGGTAGCTACGAGCAGTACTTC.

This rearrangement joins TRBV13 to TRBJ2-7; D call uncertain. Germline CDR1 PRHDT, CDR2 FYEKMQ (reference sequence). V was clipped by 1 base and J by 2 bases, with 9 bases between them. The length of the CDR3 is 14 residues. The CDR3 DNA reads TGTGCCAGCAGCTTAGCCGAAAACACCTACGAGCAGTACTTC. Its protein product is CASSLAENTYEQYF.

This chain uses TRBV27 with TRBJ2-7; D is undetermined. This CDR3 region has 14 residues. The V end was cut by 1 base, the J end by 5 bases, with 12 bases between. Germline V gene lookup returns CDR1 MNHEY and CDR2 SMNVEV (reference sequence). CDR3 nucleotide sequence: TGTGCCAGCAGTTTATATCCAGGTTTCGACGAGCAGTACTTC. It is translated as CASSLYPGFDEQYF.

DNA of the CDR3: TGTGCCAGCAGCTTAGGCCTAGCGGGAGTGGTGCAGTTCTTC. This sequence encodes CASSLGLAGVVQFF. The chain recombines TRBV7-6 with TRBJ2-1; 10 positions agree with TRBD2. The V segment lost 1 base and the J segment 12 bases; nucleotides outside the gene matches: 6. Per the germline V gene, CDR1 is SGHVS and CDR2 is FNYEAQ. The CDR3 runs 14 residues.

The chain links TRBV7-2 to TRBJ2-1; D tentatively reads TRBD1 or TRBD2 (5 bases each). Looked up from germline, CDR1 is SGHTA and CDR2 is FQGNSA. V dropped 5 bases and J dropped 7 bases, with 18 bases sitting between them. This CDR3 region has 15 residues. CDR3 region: CASSLRPGSLNEQFF. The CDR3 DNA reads TGTGCCAGCAGCCTCCGCCCAGGGAGCCTAAATGAGCAGTTCTTC.